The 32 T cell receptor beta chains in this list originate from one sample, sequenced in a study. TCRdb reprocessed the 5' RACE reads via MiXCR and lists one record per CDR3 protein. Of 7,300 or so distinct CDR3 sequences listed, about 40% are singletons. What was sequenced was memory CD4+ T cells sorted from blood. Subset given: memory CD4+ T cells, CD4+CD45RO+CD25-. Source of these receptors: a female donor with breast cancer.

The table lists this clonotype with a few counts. The CDR3 nucleotides read TGTGCCAGCAGCTTAGACAGGGCCCAAGAGACCCAGTACTTC. Translation: CASSLDRAQETQYF. J is TRBJ2-5 and V is TRBV7-2, with a possible D match to TRBD1 (6 bases). The length of the CDR3 is 14 residues. Between the trimmed V and J ends, which lost 1 base and 1 base, there was a span of 7 bases. Germline-derived CDR1 and CDR2 are SGHTA and FQGNSA.

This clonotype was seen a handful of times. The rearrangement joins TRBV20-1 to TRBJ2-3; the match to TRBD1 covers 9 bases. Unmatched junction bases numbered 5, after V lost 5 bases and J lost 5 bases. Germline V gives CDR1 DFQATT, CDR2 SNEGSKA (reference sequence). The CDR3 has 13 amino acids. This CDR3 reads CSAPRTGEDTQYF. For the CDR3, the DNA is TGCAGTGCTCCACGGACAGGGGAAGATACGCAGTATTTT.

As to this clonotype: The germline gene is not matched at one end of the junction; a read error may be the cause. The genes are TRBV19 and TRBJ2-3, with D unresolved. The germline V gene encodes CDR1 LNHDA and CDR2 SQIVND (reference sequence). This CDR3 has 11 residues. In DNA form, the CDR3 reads TGTGCCAGTAGTCAGCAGTATACACAGTATTTT. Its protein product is CASSQQYTQYF.

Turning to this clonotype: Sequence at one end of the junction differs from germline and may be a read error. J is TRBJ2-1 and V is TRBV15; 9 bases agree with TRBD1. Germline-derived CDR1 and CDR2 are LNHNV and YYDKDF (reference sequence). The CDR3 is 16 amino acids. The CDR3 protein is CATSARPGTGSDERFF. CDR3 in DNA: TGTGCCACCAGCGCCAGACCCGGGACAGGGTCGGATGAGCGGTTCTTC.

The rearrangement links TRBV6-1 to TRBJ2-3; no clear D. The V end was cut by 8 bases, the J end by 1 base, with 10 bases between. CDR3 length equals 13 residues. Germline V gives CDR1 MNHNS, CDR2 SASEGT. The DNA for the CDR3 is TGTGCCAGCGAGGCCGGTGGCACAGATACGCAGTATTTT. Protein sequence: CASEAGGTDTQYF.

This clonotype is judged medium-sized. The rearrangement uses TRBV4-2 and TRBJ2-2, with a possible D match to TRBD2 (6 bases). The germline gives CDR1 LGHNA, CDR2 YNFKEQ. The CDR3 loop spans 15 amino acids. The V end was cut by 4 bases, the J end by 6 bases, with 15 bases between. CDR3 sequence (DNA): TGTGCCAGCAGCCCCGAAAGTGCTAGCGCCGGGGAGCTGTTTTTT. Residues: CASSPESASAGELFF.

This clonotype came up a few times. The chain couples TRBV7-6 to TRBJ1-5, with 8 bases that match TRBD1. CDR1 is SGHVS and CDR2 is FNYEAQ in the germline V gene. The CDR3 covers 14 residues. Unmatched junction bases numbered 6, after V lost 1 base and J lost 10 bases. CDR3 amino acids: CASSLDAGGFPQHF. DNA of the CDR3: TGTGCCAGCAGCTTAGATGCAGGGGGCTTTCCCCAGCATTTT.

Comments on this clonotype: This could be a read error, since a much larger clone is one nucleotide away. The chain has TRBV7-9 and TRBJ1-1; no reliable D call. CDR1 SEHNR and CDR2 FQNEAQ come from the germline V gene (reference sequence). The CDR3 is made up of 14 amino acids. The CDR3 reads CASSLGLLNNEAFF. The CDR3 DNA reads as TGTGCCAGCAGCCTCGGGCTCCTGAACAATGAAGCTTTCTTT.

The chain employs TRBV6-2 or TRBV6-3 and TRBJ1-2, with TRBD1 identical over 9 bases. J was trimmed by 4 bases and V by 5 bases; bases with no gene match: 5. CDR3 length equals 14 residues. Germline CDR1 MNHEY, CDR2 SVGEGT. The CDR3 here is CASSHPGQGYGYTF. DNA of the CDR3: TGTGCCAGCAGTCACCCGGGACAGGGCTATGGCTACACCTTC.

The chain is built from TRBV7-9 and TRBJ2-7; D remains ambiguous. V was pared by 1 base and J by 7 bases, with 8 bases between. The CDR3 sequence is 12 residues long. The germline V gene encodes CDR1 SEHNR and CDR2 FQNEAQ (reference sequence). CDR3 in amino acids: CASSLVGREQYF. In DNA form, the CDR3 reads TGTGCCAGCAGCTTAGTCGGCAGAGAGCAGTACTTC.

The CDR3 coding sequence is TGCAGTGCCACCGGGACGGGGAATGAAAAACTGTTTTTT. This encodes CSATGTGNEKLFF. V gene TRBV20-1 combines with J gene TRBJ1-4; TRBD1 is a possible D gene (5 bases). The CDR3 contains 13 residues. V lost 6 bases and J 5 bases, leaving 13 bases between the germline ends. Germline CDR1 and CDR2: DFQATT and SNEGSKA (reference sequence).

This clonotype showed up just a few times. Here the CDR3 reads CASSPGGPTSGNEQFF. CDR3 sequence (DNA): TGCGCCAGCAGCCCCGGTGGGCCTACTAGCGGCAATGAGCAGTTCTTC. The chain couples TRBV5-1 to TRBJ2-1, with TRBD2 identical over 8 bases. The V segment lost 4 bases and the J segment 6 bases; nucleotides outside the gene matches: 12. The germline V gene encodes CDR1 SGHRS and CDR2 YFSETQ. This CDR3 has 16 residues.

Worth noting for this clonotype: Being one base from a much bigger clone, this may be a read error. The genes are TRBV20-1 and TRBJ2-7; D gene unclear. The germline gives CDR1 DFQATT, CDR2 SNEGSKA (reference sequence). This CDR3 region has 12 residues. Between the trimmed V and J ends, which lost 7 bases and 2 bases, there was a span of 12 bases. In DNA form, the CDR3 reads TGCAGTGTTTCCGTTAACCCCTACGAGCAGTACTTC. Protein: CSVSVNPYEQYF.

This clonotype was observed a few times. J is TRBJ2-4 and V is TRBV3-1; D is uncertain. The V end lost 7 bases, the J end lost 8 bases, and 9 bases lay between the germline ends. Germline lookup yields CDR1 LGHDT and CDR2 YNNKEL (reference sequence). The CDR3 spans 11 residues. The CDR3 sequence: CASKGPDIQYF. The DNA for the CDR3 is TGTGCCAGCAAGGGCCCGGACATTCAGTACTTC.

DNA for the CDR3: TGCAGTGCTATGGGACAGCTAAATCAGCCCCAGCATTTT. Translating it yields CSAMGQLNQPQHF. The chain links TRBV20-1 to TRBJ1-5; 7 nucleotides agree with TRBD1. Germline V gives CDR1 DFQATT, CDR2 SNEGSKA (reference sequence). Trimming at V came to 4 bases and at J to 4 bases, leaving 4 bases not matched to a gene. The CDR3 sequence is 13 residues long.

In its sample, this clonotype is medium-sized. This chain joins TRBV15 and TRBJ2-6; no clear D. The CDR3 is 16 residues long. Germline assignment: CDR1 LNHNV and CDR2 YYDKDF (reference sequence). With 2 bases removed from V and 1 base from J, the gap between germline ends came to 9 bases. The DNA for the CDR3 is TGTGCCACCAGCAGACATCGGACGTCTGGGGCCAACGTCCTGACTTTC. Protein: CATSRHRTSGANVLTF. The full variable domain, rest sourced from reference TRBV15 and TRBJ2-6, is DAMVIQNPRYQVTQFGKPVTLSCSQTLNHNVMYWYQQKSSQAPKLLFHYYDKDFNNEADTPDNFQSRRPNTSFCFLDIRSPGLGDTAMYLCATSRHRTSGANVLTFGAGSRLTVL.

CDR3 loop: CASSSLRTGENTEAFF. CDR3 sequence (DNA): TGTGCCAGCAGTTCCCTCCGGACAGGGGAGAACACTGAAGCTTTCTTT. The chain links TRBV6-6 to TRBJ1-1, with TRBD1 matching over 9 bases. Trimming cost V 4 bases and J 1 base; bases outside gene matches: 7. This CDR3 comprises 16 residues. Germline V CDR1 and CDR2: MNHNY, SVGAGI (reference sequence).

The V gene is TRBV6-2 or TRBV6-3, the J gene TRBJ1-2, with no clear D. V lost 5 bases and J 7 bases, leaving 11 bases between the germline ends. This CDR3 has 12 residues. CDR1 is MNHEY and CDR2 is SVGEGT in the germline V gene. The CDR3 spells CASSEANTGYTF. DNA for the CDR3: TGTGCCAGCAGTGAGGCAAATACTGGCTACACCTTC.

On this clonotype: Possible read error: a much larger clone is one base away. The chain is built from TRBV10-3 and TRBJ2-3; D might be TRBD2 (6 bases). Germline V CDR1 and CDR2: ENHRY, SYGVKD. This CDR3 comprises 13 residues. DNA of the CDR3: TGTACCATCAACGGCAGGGAGGCAGATACGCAGTATTTT. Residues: CTINGREADTQYF.

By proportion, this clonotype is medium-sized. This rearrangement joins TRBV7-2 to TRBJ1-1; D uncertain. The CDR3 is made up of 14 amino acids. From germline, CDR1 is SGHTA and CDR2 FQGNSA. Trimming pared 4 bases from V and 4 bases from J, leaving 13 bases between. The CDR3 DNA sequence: TGTGCCAGCAGCTCGGGCGGGATGGTCACTGAAGCTTTCTTT. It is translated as CASSSGGMVTEAFF.

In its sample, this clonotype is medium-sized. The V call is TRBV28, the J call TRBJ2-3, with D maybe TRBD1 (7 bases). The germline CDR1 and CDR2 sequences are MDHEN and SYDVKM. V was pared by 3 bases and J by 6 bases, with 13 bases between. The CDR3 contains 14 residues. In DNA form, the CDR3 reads TGTGCCAGCAGTTTGGAGGGGGCGAAGGATACGCAGTATTTT. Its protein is CASSLEGAKDTQYF.

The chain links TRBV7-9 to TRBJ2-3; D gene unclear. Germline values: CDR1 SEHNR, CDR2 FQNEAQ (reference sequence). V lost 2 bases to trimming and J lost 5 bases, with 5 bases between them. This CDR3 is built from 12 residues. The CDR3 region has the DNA TGTGCCAGCAGCTTAATCGGAGATACGCAGTATTTT. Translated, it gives CASSLIGDTQYF. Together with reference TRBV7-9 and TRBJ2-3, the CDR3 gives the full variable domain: DTGVSQNPRHKITKRGQNVTFRCDPISEHNRLYWYRQTLGQGPEFLTYFQNEAQLEKSRLLSDRFSAERPKGSFSTLEIQRTEQGDSAMYLCASSLIGDTQYFGPGTRLTVL.

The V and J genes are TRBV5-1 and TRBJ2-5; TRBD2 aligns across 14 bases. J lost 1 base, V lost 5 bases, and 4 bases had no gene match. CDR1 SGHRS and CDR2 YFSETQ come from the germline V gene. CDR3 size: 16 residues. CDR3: CASSRTSGRTQETQYF. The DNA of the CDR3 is TGCGCCAGCAGTAGGACTAGCGGGAGGACCCAAGAGACCCAGTACTTC.

CDR3 region: CASSSQGSNQPQHF. CDR3 bases: TGTGCCAGCAGCTCGCAGGGAAGCAATCAGCCCCAGCATTTT. The chain recombines TRBV7-9 with TRBJ1-5; a weak D match, TRBD1 (5 bases). The CDR3 loop spans 14 amino acids. Germline values: CDR1 SEHNR, CDR2 FQNEAQ (reference sequence). V shed 4 bases and J shed 1 base, with 8 bases lying between them.

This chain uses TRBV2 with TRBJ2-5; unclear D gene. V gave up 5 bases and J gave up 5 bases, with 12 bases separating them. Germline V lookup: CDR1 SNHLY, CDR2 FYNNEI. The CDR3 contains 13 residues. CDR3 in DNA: TGTGCCAGCAGTAGAGACCAGAGGGAGACCCAGTACTTC. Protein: CASSRDQRETQYF.

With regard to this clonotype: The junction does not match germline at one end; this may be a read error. The CDR3 DNA follows: TGTGCCAGCAGTGAAGCGGGGTTGTATACAAGCAACCAGCCCCAGCATTTT. This sequence encodes CASSEAGLYTSNQPQHF. The chain uses TRBV6-1 and TRBJ1-5; no clear D gene. The germline CDR1 and CDR2 sequences are MNHNS and SASEGT. The CDR3 sequence is 17 residues long.

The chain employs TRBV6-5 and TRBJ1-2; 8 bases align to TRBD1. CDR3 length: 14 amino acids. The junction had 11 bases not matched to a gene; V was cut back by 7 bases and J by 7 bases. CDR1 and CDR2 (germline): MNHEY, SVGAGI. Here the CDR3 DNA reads TGTGCCAGCAAACCCGGACAGGGTCTGAGTGGCTACACCTTC. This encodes CASKPGQGLSGYTF.

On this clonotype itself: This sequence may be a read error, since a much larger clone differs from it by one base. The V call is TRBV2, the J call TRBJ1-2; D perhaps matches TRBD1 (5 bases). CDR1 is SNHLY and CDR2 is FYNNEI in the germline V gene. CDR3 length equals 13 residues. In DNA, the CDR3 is TGTGTCAGCAGTGAGGAACAGGTCTATGGCTACACCTTC. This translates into CVSSEEQVYGYTF.

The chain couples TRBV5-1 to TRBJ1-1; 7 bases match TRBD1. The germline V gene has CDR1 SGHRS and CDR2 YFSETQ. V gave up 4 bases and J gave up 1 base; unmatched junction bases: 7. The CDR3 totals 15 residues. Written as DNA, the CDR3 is TGCGCCAGCAGCGACATCAGGGGGAAGAACACTGAAGCTTTCTTT. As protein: CASSDIRGKNTEAFF.

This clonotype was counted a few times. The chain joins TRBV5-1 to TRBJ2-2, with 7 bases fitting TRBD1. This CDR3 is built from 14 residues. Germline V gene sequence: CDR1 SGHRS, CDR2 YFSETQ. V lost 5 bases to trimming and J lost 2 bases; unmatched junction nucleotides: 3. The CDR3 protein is CASRGGSNTGELFF. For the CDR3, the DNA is TGCGCCAGCAGAGGGGGCTCCAACACCGGGGAGCTGTTTTTT. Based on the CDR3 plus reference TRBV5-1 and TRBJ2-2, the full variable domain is KAGVTQTPRYLIKTRGQQVTLSCSPISGHRSVSWYQQTPGQGLQFLFEYFSETQRNKGNFPGRFSGRQFSNSRSEMNVSTLELGDSALYLCASRGGSNTGELFFGEGSRLTVL.

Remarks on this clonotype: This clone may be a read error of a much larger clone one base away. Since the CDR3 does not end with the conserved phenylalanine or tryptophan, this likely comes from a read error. CDR3 bases: TGCGCCAGCAGCCAAGTAGGGGGGGCTATCGGAAACATTCAGTACGTC. Its translation is CASSQVGGAIGNIQYV. The rearrangement uses TRBV4-1 and TRBJ2-4, with D possibly TRBD2 on 7 matching bases. CDR1 is MGHRA and CDR2 is YSYEKL in the germline V gene. This CDR3 is 16 amino acids long. Trimming took off 1 base at V and 6 bases at J, with 16 bases between the two ends.

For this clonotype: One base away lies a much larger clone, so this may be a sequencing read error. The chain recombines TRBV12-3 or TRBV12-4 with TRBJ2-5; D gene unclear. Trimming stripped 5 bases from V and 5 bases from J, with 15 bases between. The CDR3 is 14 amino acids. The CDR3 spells CASSIGISGETQYF. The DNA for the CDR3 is TGTGCCAGCAGTATCGGAATATCTGGGGAGACCCAGTACTTC.